This TCR beta chain was obtained from a study of neurological immune-mediated disorders. This CDR3 spans 13 amino acids. CDR1 DFQATT and CDR2 SNEGSKA come from the germline V gene (reference sequence). The V and J ends lost 0 bases and 4 bases respectively, with 9 bases between them. The cDNA came from 5'RACE, which used 10-nucleotide random UMIs. TCRdb reprocessed the 5' RACE reads with MiXCR, giving one entry per CDR3 protein. The sample yields tens of thousands of distinct CDR3 sequences, 3.5% to 4.5% seen once. This clonotype was found many times. The clonotype originates from a woman in her forties or fifties with multiple sclerosis. This chain links TRBV20-1 with TRBJ1-1, with D possibly matching TRBD1 (6 bases). Sequencing used PBMCs. DNA of the CDR3: TGCAGTGCTAGAGAAGGGGGAATCACTGAAGCTTTCTTT. Encoded protein: CSAREGGITEAFF.